This T cell receptor beta chain was sequenced during a study of cytomegalovirus exposure and HLA in healthy donors. This clone was recorded a few times. This CDR3 region has 13 residues. The germline V gene encodes CDR1 MNHEY and CDR2 SMNVEV (reference sequence). V gave up 0 bases and J gave up 7 bases, with 7 bases separating them. PCR used 60 Vbeta primers and 13 Jbeta primers. Using immunoSEQ multiplex PCR, the repertoire was profiled, and TCRdb retains in-frame clones only, with some absent. The sample shows about 200,000 clones, 65% to 85% of them seen only once. The V call is TRBV27, the J call TRBJ2-1, with D possibly being TRBD1 (5 bases). Material for sequencing was PBMCs. This TCR was recovered from a man aged 40-55 years in good health and CMV-seropositive. CDR3 region: CASSLSHRNEQFF. CDR3 coding DNA: TGTGCCAGCAGTTTATCTCACAGGAATGAGCAGTTCTTC.